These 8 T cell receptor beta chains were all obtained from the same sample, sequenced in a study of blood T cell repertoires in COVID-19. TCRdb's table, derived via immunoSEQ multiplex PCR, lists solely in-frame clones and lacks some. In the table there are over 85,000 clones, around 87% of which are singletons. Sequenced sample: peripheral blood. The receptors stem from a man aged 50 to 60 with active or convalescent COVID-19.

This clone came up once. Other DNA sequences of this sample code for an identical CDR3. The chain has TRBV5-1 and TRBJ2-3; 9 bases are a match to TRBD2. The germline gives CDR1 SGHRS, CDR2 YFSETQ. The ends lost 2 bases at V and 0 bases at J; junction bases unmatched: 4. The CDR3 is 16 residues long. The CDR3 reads CASSLGGLASTDTQYF. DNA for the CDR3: TGCGCCAGCAGCTTAGGGGGACTAGCAAGCACAGATACGCAGTATTTT.

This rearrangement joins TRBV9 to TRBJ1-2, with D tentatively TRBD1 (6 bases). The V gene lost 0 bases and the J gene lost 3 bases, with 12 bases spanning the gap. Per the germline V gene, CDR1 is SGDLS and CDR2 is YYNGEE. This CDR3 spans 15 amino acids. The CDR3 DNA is TGTGCCAGCAGCGTAGGAAGTTCAGGGGACTATGGCTACACCTTC. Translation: CASSVGSSGDYGYTF.

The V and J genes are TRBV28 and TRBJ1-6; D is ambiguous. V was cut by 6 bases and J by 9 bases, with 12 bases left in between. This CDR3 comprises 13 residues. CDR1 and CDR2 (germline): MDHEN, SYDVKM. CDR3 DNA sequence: TGTGCCAGCAGCCCGGGGTCGCTTTCACCCCTCCACTTT. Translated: CASSPGSLSPLHF.

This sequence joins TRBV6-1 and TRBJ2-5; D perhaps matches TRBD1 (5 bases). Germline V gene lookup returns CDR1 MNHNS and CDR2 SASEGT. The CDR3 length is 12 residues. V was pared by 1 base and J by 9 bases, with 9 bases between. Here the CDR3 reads CASSEVDTPQYF. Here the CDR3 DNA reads TGTGCCAGCAGTGAAGTGGACACCCCCCAGTACTTC.

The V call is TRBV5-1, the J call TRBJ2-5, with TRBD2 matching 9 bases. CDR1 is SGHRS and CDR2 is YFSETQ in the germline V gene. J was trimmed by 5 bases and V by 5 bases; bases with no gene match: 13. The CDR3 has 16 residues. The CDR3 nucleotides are TGCGCCAGCAGTCTGGGCGGAGTGAGCGGGGGGGAGACCCAGTACTTC. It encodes CASSLGGVSGGETQYF.

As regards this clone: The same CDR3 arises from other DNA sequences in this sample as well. CDR3 in DNA: TGTGCCAGCAGCTTAGGACTACAAGAGACCCAGTACTTC. Protein product: CASSLGLQETQYF. The V gene is TRBV11-2, the J gene TRBJ2-5; D perhaps matches TRBD2 (5 bases). Trimming removed 1 base from V and 2 bases from J, with 5 bases in between. The CDR3 consists of 13 residues. In germline, CDR1 is SGHAT, CDR2 FQNNGV.

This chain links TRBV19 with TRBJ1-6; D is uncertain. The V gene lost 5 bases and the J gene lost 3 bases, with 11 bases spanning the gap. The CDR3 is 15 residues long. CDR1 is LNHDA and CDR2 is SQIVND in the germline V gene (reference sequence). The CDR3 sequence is CASSGGQIYNSPLHF. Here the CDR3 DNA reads TGTGCCAGTAGTGGAGGGCAGATCTATAATTCACCCCTCCACTTT. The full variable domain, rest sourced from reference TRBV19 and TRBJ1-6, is DGGITQSPKYLFRKEGQNVTLSCEQNLNHDAMYWYRQDPGQGLRLIYYSQIVNDFQKGDIAEGYSVSREKKESFPLTVTSAQKNPTAFYLCASSGGQIYNSPLHFGNGTRLTVT.

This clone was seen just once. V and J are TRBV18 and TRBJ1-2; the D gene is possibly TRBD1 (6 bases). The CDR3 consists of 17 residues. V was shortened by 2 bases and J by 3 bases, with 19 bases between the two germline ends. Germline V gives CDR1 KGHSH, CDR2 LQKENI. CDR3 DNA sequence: TGTGCCAGCTCACCAAATCAAGGATCGGGACAATACTATGGCTACACCTTC. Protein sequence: CASSPNQGSGQYYGYTF.